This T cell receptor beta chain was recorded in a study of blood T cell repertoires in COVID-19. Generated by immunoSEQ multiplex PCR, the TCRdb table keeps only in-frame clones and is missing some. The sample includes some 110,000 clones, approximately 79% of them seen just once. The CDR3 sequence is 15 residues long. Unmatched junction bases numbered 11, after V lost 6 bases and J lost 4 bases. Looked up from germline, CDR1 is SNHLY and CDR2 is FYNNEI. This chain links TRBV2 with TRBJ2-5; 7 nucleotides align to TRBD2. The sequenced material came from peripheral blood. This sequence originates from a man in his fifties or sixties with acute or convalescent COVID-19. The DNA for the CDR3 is TGTGCCAGCAGCCTAACGCGACTAGCTGGAGAGACCCAGTACTTC. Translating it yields CASSLTRLAGETQYF.